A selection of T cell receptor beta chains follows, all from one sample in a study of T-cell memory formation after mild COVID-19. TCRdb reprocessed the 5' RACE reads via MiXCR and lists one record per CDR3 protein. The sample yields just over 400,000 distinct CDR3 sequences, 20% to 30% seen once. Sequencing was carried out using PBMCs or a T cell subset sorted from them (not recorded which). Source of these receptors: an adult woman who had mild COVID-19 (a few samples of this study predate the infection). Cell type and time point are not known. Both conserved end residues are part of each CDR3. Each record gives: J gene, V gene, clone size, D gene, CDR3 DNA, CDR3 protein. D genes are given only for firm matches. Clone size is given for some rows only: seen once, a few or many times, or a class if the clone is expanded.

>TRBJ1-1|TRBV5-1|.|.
TGCGCCAGCAGCTTGGTCGGGGCCCCGAACACTGAAGCTTTCTTT
CASSLVGAPNTEAFF
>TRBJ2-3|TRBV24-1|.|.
TGTGCCACCAGTGATCCTGCCGACAGAGATACGCAGTATTTT
CATSDPADRDTQYF
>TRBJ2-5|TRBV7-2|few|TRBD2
TGTGCCACCTCCGGAACACGACGCGGGGGGGCCGGGGAGACCCAGTACTTC
CATSGTRRGGAGETQYF
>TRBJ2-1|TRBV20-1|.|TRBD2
TGCAGTGCTCTAGCGGGCAGCTACAATGAGCAGTTCTTC
CSALAGSYNEQFF
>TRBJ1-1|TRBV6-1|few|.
TGTGCCAGCAGTGAATCTTACAGGGTTAGTCGGACTGAAGCTTTCTTT
CASSESYRVSRTEAFF
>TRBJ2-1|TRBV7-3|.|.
TGTGCCAGCAGCTTATCAGGGTCTACGTGGGGTGAGCAGTTCTTC
CASSLSGSTWGEQFF
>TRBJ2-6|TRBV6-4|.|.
TGTGCCAGCAGTGACGGGGACGGAGGCTCTGGGGCCAACGTCCTGACTTTC
CASSDGDGGSGANVLTF
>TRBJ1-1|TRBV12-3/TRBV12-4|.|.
TGTGCCAGCAGTTCCGCGGTTCCAGCAGGGTACACTGAAGCTTTCTTT
CASSSAVPAGYTEAFF
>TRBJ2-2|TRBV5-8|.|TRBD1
TGTGCCAGCCGACTCTTATATGGGACAGGGTACACCGGGGAGCTGTTTTTT
CASRLLYGTGYTGELFF
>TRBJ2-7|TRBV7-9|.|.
TGTGCCAGCAGCTTAGTAGGGGGAGAGGCTTCCTACGAGCAGTACTTC
CASSLVGGEASYEQYF
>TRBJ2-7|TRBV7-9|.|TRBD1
TGTGCCAGCAGCATTACAGGGGGCGAGCAGTACTTC
CASSITGGEQYF
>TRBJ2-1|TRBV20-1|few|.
TGCAGTGCTAGAGTCGCCAGTAGCTCCTACAATGAGCAGTTCTTC
CSARVASSSYNEQFF
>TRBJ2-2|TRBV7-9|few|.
TGTGCCAGCAGGGCGTTAGGCACTACCGGGGAGCTGTTTTTT
CASRALGTTGELFF
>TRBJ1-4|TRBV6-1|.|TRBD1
TGTGCCAGCCACCGGGACAGGGGGTACGAAAAACTGTTTTTT
CASHRDRGYEKLFF
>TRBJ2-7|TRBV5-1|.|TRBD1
TGCGCCAGCAGCTTGGCCACCGGGACAGGGGCCTACGAGCAGTACTTC
CASSLATGTGAYEQYF
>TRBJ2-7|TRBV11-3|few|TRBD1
TGTGCCAGCAGCTTACGGACAGGGAGTGGCTACGAGCAGTACTTC
CASSLRTGSGYEQYF
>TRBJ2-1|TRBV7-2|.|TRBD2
TGTGCCAGCAGCTTAGCGTTACTAGCGGGGGGGTATGAGCAGTTCTTC
CASSLALLAGGYEQFF
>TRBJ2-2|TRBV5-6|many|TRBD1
TGTGCCAGCAGTTGGACAGGAAACACCGGGGAGCTGTTTTTT
CASSWTGNTGELFF
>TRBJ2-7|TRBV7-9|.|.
TGTGCCAGCAGCCCCCCACAGGAACCCTACGAGCAGTACTTC
CASSPPQEPYEQYF
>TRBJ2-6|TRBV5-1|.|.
TGCGCCAGCAGCTTGGGGGCCCCCTCTGGGGCCAACGTCCTGACTTTC
CASSLGAPSGANVLTF
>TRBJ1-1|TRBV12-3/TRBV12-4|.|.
TGTGCCAGCAGTGTACAGGAGTTTGAAGCTTTCTTT
CASSVQEFEAFF
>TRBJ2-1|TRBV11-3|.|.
TGTGCCAGTAGCCCGCCATTATTCTTC
CASSPPLFF
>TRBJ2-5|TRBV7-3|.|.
TGTGCCAGCAGCAGACAAGCAGGGGGACTGGAGACCCAGTACTTC
CASSRQAGGLETQYF
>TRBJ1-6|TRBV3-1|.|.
TGTGCCAGCAGCCGCCGACAGGACCAGTCACCCCTCCACTTT
CASSRRQDQSPLHF
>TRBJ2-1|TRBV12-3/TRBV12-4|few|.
TGTGCCAGCAGTTTGGCCCCGGGGGGCCCGAATGAGCAGTTCTTC
CASSLAPGGPNEQFF
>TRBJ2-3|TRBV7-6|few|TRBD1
TGTGCCAGCAGCCTAAGGACAGGGGGCTTGACAGATACGCAGTATTTT
CASSLRTGGLTDTQYF
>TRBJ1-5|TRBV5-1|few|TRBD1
TGCGCCAGCAGACGTGGACAGGGAAGCAATCAGCCCCAGCATTTT
CASRRGQGSNQPQHF
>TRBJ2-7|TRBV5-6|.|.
TGTGCCAGCAGCTTGAGGGGTCTCCTCTACGAGCAGTACTTC
CASSLRGLLYEQYF
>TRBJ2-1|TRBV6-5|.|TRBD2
TGTGCCACCTCTGGCCCCCGCGTAGCGGGGGGAAATGAGCAGTTCTTC
CATSGPRVAGGNEQFF
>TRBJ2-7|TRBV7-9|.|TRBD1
TGTGCCAGCAGCTTGGGACAGAATTACTACGAGCAGTACTTC
CASSLGQNYYEQYF
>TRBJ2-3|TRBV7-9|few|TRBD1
TGTGCCAGCGTCGGCTTAGGACAGGGGAACACAGATACGCAGTATTTT
CASVGLGQGNTDTQYF
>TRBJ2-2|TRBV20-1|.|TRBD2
TGCAGTGCTTATGGACTAGCGGGGGTTCCCACCGGGGAGCTGTTTTTT
CSAYGLAGVPTGELFF
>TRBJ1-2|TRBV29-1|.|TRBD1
TGCAGCGCCTTGAATTCGTATGGACAGGGCAACTATGGCTACACCTTC
CSALNSYGQGNYGYTF
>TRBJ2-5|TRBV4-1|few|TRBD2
TGCGCCAGCAGCCAAGATCGAGTAGCGGGGGGGATCCAAGAGACCCAGTACTTC
CASSQDRVAGGIQETQYF
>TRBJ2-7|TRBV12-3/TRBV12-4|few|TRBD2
TGTGCCAGCAGTTCGGGGGGGGCTAGCGCTTCCTACGAGCAGTACTTC
CASSSGGASASYEQYF
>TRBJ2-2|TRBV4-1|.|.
TGCGCCAGCGGGACGGCCTCGAACACCGGGGAGCTGTTTTTT
CASGTASNTGELFF
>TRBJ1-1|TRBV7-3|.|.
TGTGCCAGCAGCGCCCGGGCGGGGAACGGTGAAGCTTTCTTT
CASSARAGNGEAFF
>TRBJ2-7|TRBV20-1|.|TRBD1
TGCAGTGCTAGAGATGGGACAGCCTACGAGCAGTACTTC
CSARDGTAYEQYF
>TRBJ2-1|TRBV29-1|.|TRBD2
TGCGAGGCGGGAGGGCCTAGTGAGCAGTTCTTC
CEAGGPSEQFF
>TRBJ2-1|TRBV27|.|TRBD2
TGTGCCAGCAGTTTCGCGACTAGCGGGGGAAATGAGCAGTTCTTC
CASSFATSGGNEQFF
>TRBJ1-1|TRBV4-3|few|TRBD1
TGCGCCAGCAGCCATAGGGACAGGGCTGAAGCTTTCTTT
CASSHRDRAEAFF
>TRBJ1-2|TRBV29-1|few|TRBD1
TGCAGCGTTAGCCAGGGGGTTCGGAGTGGCTACACCTTC
CSVSQGVRSGYTF
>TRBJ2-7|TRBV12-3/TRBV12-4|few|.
TGTGCCAGCAGTTTAGCTAGCGCTGGCGAGCAGTACTTC
CASSLASAGEQYF
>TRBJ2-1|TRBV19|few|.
TGTGCCAGTAGGAGAGCAGATGAGCAGTTCTTC
CASRRADEQFF
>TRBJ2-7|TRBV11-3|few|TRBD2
TGTGCCAGCAGCTTAAGAACGGGAGGAATGAGCGAGCAGTACTTC
CASSLRTGGMSEQYF
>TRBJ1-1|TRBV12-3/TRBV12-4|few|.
TGTGCCAGCTCAAATGGAGGAATAGAAGCTTTCTTT
CASSNGGIEAFF
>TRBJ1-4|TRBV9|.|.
TGTGCCAGCAGCGTAGGGGGCGGATCGAGTGAAAAACTGTTTTTT
CASSVGGGSSEKLFF
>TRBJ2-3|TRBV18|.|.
TGTGCCAGCTCACCACCCCCAGGCAGGGTGGATACGCAGTATTTT
CASSPPPGRVDTQYF
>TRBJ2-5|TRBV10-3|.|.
TGTGCCATCAGTGAGGAGGGTGGAGAGACCCAGTACTTC
CAISEEGGETQYF
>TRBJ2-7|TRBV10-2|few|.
TGCGCCAGCAGTGAGAGGGGGGGCCCCTACGAGCAGTACTTC
CASSERGGPYEQYF
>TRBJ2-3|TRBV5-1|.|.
TGCGCCAGCAAACGGTCTACCCTTCAAATCGCTGCCGATACGCAGTATTTT
CASKRSTLQIAADTQYF
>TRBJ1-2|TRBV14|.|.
TGTGCCAGCAGCCAGTTGTGGTGGGGCTACACCTTC
CASSQLWWGYTF
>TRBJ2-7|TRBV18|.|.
TGTGCCAGCTCACCACGAATCGGGGACGAGCAGTACTTC
CASSPRIGDEQYF
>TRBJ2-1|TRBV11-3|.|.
TGTGCCAGCAGCTTCGTGACAGGAAACAATGAGCAGTTCTTC
CASSFVTGNNEQFF
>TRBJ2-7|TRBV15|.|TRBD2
TGTGCCACCAGCCCGTCGTTTTTAGCGGGAGGGTCTAACCACGAGCAGTACTTC
CATSPSFLAGGSNHEQYF
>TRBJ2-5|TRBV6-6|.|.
TGTGCCAGCAGTTACTCGGTACTTCAAGGACCAGGGGCTGTTTTGGAGACCCAGTACTTC
CASSYSVLQGPGAVLETQYF
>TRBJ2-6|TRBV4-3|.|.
TGCGCCAGTAGCCAAATAGGGTCTGGGGCCAACGTCCTGACTTTC
CASSQIGSGANVLTF
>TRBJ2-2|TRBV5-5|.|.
TGTGCCAGCAGCAGTAGATACGCCGGGGAGCTGTTTTTT
CASSSRYAGELFF